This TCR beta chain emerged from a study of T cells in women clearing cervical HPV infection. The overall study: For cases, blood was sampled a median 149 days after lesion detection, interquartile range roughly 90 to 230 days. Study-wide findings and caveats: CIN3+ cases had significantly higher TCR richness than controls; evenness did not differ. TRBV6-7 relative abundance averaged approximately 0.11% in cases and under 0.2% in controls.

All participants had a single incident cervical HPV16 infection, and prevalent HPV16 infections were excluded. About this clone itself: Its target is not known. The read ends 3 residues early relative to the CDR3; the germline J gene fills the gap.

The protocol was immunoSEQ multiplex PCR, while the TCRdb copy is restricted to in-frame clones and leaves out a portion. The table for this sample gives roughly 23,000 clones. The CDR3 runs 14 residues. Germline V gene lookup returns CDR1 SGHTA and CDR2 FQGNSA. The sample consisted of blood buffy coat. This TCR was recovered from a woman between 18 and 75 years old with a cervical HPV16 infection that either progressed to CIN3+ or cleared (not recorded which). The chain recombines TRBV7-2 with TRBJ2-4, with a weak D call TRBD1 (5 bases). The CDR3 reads CASSLVTASYGQYF. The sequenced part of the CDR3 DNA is TGTGCCAGCAGCTTAGTGACAGCTTCCTATGGT.